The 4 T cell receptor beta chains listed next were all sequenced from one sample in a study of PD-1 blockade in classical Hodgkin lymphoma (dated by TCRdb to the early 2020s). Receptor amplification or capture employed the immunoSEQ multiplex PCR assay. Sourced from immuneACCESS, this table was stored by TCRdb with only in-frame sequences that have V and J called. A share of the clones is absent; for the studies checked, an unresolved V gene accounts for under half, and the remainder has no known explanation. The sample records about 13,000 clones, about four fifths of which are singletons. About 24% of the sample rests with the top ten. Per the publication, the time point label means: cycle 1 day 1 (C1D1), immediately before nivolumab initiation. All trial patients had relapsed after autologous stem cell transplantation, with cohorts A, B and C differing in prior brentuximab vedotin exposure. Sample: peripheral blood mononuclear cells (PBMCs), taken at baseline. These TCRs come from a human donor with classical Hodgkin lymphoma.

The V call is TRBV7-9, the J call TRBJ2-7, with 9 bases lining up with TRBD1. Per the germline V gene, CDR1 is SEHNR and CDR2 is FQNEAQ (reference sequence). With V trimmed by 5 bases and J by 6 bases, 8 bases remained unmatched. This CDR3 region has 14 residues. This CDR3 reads CASSPTGGESEQYF. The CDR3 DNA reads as TGTGCCAGCAGCCCGACAGGGGGGGAGAGCGAGCAGTACTTC. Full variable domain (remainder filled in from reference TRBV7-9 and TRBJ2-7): DTGVSQNPRHKITKRGQNVTFRCDPISEHNRLYWYRQTLGQGPEFLTYFQNEAQLEKSRLLSDRFSAERPKGSFSTLEIQRTEQGDSAMYLCASSPTGGESEQYFGPGTRLTVT.

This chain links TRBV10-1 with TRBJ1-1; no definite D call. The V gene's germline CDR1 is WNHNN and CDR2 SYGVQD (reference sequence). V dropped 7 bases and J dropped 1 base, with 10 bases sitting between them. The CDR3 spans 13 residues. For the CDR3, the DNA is TGCGCCAGCACCTCAGGTACGAACACTGAAGCTTTCTTT. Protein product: CASTSGTNTEAFF.

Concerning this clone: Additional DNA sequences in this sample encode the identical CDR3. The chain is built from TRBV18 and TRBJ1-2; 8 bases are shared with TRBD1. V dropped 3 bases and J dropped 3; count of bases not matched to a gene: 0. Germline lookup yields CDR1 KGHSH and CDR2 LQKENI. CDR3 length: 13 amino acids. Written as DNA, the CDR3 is TGTGCCAGCTCACCGGGACAGGACTATGGCTACACCTTC. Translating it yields CASSPGQDYGYTF.

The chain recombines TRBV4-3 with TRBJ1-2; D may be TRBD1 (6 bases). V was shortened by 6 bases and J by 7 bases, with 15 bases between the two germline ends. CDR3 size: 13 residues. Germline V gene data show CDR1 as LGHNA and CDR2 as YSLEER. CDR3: CASRATGTPGYTF. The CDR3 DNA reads TGCGCCAGCAGAGCTACAGGGACGCCTGGCTACACCTTC.